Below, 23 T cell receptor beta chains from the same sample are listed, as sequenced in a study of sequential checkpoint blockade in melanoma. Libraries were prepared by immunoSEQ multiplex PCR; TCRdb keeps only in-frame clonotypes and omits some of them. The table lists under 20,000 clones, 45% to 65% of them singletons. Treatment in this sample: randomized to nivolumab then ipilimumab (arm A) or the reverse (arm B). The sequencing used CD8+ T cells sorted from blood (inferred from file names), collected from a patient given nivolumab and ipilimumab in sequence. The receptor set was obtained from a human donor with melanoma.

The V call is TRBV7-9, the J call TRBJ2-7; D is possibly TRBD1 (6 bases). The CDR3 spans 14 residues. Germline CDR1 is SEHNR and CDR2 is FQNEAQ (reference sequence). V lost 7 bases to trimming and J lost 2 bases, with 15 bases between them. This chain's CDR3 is CASTDTGSPYEQYF. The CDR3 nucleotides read TGTGCCAGCACCGATACAGGGAGCCCCTACGAGCAGTACTTC.

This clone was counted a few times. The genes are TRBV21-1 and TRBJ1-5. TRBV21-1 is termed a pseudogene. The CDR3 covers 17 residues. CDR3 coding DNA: TGTGCCAGCCATCTGGGGGGGACACCCGATCCCAATCAGCCCCAGCATTTT. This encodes CASHLGGTPDPNQPQHF.

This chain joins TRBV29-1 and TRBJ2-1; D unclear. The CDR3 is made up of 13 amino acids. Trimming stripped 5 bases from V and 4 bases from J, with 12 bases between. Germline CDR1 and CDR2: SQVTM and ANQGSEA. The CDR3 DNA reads TGCAGCGTTTATCATCCAGTATACAATGAGCAGTTCTTC. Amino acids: CSVYHPVYNEQFF.

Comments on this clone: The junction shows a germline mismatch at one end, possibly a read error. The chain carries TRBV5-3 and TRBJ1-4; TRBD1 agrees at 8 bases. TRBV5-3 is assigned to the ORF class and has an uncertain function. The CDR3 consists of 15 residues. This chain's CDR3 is CASSYGRGLNEKLFF. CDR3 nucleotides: TGTGCCAGCAGCTATGGCAGGGGGCTAAATGAAAAACTGTTTTTT.

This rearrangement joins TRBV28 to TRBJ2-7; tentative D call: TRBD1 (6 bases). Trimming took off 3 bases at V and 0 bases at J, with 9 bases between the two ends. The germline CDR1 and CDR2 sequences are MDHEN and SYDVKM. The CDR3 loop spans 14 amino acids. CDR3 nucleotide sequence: TGTGCCAGCAGTTTCAGGGGTCTCTCCTACGAGCAGTACTTC. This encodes CASSFRGLSYEQYF. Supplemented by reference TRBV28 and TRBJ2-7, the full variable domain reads DVKVTQSSRYLVKRTGEKVFLECVQDMDHENMFWYRQDPGLGLRLIYFSYDVKMKEKGDIPEGYSVSREKKERFSLILESASTNQTSMYLCASSFRGLSYEQYFGPGTRLTVT.

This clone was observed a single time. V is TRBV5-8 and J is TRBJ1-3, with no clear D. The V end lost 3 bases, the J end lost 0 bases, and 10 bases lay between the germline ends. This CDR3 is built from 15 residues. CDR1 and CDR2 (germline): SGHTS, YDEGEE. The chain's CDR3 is CASSSDTSSGNTIYF. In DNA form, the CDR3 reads TGTGCCAGCAGCTCCGACACCAGCTCTGGAAACACCATATATTTT.

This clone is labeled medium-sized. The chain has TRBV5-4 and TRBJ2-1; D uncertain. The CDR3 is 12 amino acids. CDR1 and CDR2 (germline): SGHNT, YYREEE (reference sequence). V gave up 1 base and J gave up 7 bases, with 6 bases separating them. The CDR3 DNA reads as TGTGCCAGCAGCTTGATGACAAATGAGCAGTTCTTC. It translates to CASSLMTNEQFF.

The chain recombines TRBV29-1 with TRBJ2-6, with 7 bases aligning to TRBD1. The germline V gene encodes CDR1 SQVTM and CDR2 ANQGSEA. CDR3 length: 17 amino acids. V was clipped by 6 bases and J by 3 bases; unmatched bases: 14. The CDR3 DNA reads TGCAGCGTGGCCGGGACAGACCATTTTTTTGGGGCCAACGTCCTGACTTTC. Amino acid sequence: CSVAGTDHFFGANVLTF.

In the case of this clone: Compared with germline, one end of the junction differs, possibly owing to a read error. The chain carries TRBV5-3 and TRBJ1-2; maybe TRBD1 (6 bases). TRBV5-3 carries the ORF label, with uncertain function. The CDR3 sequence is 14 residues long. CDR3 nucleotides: TGTGCCAGCAGCTTGCAGGGGCCTAGCTATGGCTACACCTTC. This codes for CASSLQGPSYGYTF.

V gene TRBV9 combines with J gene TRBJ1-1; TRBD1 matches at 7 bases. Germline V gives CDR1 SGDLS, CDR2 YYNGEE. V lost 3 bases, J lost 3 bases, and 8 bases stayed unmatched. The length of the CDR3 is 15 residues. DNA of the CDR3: TGTGCCAGCAGCGGGGGAACAGGGGCCTACACTGAAGCTTTCTTT. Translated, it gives CASSGGTGAYTEAFF.

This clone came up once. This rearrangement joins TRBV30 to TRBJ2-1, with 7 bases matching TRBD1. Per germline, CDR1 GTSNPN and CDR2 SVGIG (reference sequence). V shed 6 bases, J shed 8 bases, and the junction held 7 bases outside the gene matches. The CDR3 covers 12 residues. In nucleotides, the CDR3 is TGTGCCTGTCTGGGACAGAACGATGAGCAGTTCTTC. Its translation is CACLGQNDEQFF.

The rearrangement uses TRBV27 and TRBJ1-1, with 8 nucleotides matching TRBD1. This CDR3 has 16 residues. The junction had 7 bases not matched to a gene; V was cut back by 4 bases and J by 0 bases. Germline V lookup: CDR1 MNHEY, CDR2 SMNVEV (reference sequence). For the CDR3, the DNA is TGTGCCAGCAGTTCAACTGGGACAGGAATGAACACTGAAGCTTTCTTT. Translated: CASSSTGTGMNTEAFF.

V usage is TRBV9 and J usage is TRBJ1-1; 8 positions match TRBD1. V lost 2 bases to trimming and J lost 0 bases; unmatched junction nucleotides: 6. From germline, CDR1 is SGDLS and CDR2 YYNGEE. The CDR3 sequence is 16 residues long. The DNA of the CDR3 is TGTGCCAGCAGCGTCACAGGGGGGGCTTTGAACACTGAAGCTTTCTTT. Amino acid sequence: CASSVTGGALNTEAFF.

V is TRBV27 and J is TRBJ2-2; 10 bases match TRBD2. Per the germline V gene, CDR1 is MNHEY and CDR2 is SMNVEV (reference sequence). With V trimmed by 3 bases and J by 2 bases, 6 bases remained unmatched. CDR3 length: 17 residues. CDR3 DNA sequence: TGTGCCAGCAGTTTGCCTAGCGGGGGACCTAACACCGGGGAGCTGTTTTTT. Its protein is CASSLPSGGPNTGELFF.

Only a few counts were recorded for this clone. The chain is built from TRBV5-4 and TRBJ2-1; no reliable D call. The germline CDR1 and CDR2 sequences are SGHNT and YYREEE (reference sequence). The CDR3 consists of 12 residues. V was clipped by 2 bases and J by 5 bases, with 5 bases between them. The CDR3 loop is CASSFQDNEQFF. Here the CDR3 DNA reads TGTGCCAGCAGCTTCCAGGACAATGAGCAGTTCTTC.

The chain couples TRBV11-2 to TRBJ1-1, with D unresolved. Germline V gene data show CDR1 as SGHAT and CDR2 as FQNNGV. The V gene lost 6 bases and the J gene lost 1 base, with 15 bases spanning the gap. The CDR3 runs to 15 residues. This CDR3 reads CASSPPALGNTEAFF. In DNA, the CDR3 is TGTGCCAGCAGTCCCCCTGCACTCGGGAACACTGAAGCTTTCTTT.

The CDR3 DNA follows: TGTGCCAGCAGACAGGGCTCCTACACTGAAGCTTTCTTT. It codes for CASRQGSYTEAFF. The genes are TRBV27 and TRBJ1-1; TRBD1 might be the D (6 bases). The germline V gene has CDR1 MNHEY and CDR2 SMNVEV (reference sequence). Trimming cost V 6 bases and J 3 bases, with 11 bases left between them. The CDR3 covers 13 residues.

The DNA for the CDR3 is TGTGCCAGCAGTCCTTCGGGGGGCTCCTACGAGCAGTACTTC. It codes for CASSPSGGSYEQYF. V gene TRBV5-3 combines with J gene TRBJ2-7; 7 bases map to TRBD2. TRBV5-3 has ORF status, its function being uncertain. The CDR3 contains 14 residues. V was pared by 8 bases and J by 0 bases, with 8 bases of the junction left unmatched.

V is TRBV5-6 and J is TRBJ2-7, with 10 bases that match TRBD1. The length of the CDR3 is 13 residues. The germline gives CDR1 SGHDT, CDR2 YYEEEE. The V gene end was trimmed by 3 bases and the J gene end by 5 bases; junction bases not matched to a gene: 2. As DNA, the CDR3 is TGTGCCAGCAGCTACGGGACAGGGGACGAGCAGTACTTC. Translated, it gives CASSYGTGDEQYF. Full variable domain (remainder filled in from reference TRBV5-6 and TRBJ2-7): DAGVTQSPTHLIKTRGQQVTLRCSPKSGHDTVSWYQQALGQGPQFIFQYYEEEERQRGNFPDRFSGHQFPNYSSELNVNALLLGDSALYLCASSYGTGDEQYFGPGTRLTVT.

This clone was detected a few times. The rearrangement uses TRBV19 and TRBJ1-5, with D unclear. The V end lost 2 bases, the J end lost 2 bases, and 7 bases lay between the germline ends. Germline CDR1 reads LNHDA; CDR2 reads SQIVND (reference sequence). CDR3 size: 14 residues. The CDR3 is CASSIISGNQPQHF. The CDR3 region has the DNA TGTGCCAGTAGTATAATCAGCGGCAATCAGCCCCAGCATTTT.

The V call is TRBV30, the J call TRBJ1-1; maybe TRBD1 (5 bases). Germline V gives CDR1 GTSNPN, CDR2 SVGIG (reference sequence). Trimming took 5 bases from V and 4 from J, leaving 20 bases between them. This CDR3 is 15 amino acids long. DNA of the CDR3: TGTGCCTGGGTCCCCACGCCAGGGCGAGGCACTGAAGCTTTCTTT. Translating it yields CAWVPTPGRGTEAFF.

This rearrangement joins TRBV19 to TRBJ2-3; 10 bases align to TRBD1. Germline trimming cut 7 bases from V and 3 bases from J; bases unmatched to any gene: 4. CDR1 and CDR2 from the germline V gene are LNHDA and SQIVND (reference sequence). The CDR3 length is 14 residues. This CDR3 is CASMKDRGTDTQYF. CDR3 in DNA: TGTGCCAGTATGAAGGACAGGGGGACAGATACGCAGTATTTT.

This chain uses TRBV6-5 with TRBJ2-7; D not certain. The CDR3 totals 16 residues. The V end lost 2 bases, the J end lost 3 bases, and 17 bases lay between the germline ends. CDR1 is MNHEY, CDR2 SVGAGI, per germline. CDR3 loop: CASSYNPSSGDYEQYF. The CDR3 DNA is TGTGCCAGCAGTTACAACCCATCTTCCGGTGACTACGAGCAGTACTTC.